The 14 T cell receptor beta chains below come from one sample, sequenced in a study of blood T cell repertoires in COVID-19. Sequenced by immunoSEQ multiplex PCR; TCRdb stores in-frame clones only, minus some. In the table there are 150,000 or so clones, roughly 84% of which are singletons. The sample taken for sequencing was peripheral blood. The origin of the receptors is a woman aged 60-75 years with acute or convalescent COVID-19.

This sequence joins TRBV28 and TRBJ2-7; D call uncertain. The CDR3 extends over 15 amino acids. Germline CDR1 reads MDHEN; CDR2 reads SYDVKM. The V gene lost 5 bases and the J gene lost 6 bases, with 20 bases spanning the gap. The CDR3 region has the DNA TGTGCCAGCAGTCCCACAGAGAACCTAAAAGTCGAGCAGTACTTC. Protein product: CASSPTENLKVEQYF.

The chain has TRBV9 and TRBJ1-2; no firm D call. Germline lookup yields CDR1 SGDLS and CDR2 YYNGEE. Trimming removed 0 bases at V and 8 bases at J, with 20 bases between. The CDR3 contains 16 residues. This CDR3 is CASSVATRGFSLGYTF. CDR3 sequence (DNA): TGTGCCAGCAGCGTAGCTACTCGAGGGTTCTCGTTGGGCTACACCTTC.

The CDR3 loop reads CASSFPPGGRSDEQFF. The CDR3 nucleotides are TGTGCCAGCAGTTTCCCTCCGGGGGGGCGCAGCGATGAGCAGTTCTTC. The V call is TRBV28, the J call TRBJ2-1; 8 bases fit TRBD2. The V and J ends lost 3 bases and 8 bases, in that order; junction bases with no gene match: 12. CDR1 MDHEN and CDR2 SYDVKM come from the germline V gene. The CDR3 runs 16 residues.

The gene calls are TRBV6-5 and TRBJ1-6; D unclear. With 1 base removed from V and 3 bases from J, the gap between germline ends came to 10 bases. The CDR3 extends over 16 amino acids. Germline loops: CDR1 MNHEY, CDR2 SVGAGI. This CDR3 is CASSYFGAIYNSPLHF. The CDR3 nucleotides read TGTGCCAGCAGTTACTTCGGAGCCATCTATAATTCACCCCTCCACTTT.

The chain links TRBV4-1 to TRBJ2-7; 9 bases map to TRBD1. Per the germline V gene, CDR1 is MGHRA and CDR2 is YSYEKL. The J segment lost 2 bases and the V segment lost 3 bases, leaving 5 bases of the junction unmatched. This CDR3 has 15 residues. This CDR3 is CASSQWGQGTYEQYF. CDR3 nucleotides: TGCGCCAGCAGCCAGTGGGGACAGGGAACCTACGAGCAGTACTTC.

This chain connects TRBV10-1 to TRBJ2-5; weak D call: TRBD2 (6 bases). Trimming shortened V by 4 bases and J by 5 bases, and 11 bases separated the two germline ends. This CDR3 comprises 13 residues. Germline lookup yields CDR1 WNHNN and CDR2 SYGVQD (reference sequence). CDR3 protein: CASSGGVRETQYF. The CDR3 DNA reads TGCGCCAGCAGTGGGGGGGTTAGGGAGACCCAGTACTTC.

The V gene is TRBV30, the J gene TRBJ1-2; TRBD1 is a possible D gene (5 bases). CDR3 length: 14 residues. Trimming cost V 5 bases and J 3 bases, with 16 bases left between them. Germline CDR1 GTSNPN, CDR2 SVGIG (reference sequence). The CDR3 DNA reads TGTGCCTGGCTAACAGGCTACGGTGACTATGGCTACACCTTC. Translation: CAWLTGYGDYGYTF.

This chain uses TRBV11-3 with TRBJ1-6, with D perhaps matching TRBD1 (5 bases). V was clipped by 5 bases and J by 7 bases, with 15 bases between them. Germline CDR1 SGHNT, CDR2 YENEEA. The CDR3 is made up of 15 amino acids. The DNA for the CDR3 is TGTGCCAGCAGCCGGCAAGGTCGGGGGAATTCACCCCTCCACTTT. Its translation: CASSRQGRGNSPLHF.

This clone has only one observation. The chain couples TRBV4-1 to TRBJ2-1, with D perhaps matching TRBD2 (5 bases). V was clipped by 4 bases and J by 9 bases, with 16 bases between them. Germline V gene lookup returns CDR1 MGHRA and CDR2 YSYEKL. The CDR3 has 14 residues. CDR3 coding DNA: TGCGCCAGCAGCCCTCCCTCTCGCGGGCGTGAGCAGTTCTTC. It translates to CASSPPSRGREQFF.

This chain connects TRBV19 to TRBJ1-2, with TRBD1 matching over 8 bases. This CDR3 region has 13 residues. CDR1 and CDR2 from the germline V gene are LNHDA and SQIVND (reference sequence). The ends lost 10 bases at V and 3 bases at J; junction bases unmatched: 7. DNA of the CDR3: TGTGCCATTAGGGACAGGTTATACTATGGCTACACCTTC. It is translated as CAIRDRLYYGYTF. The whole variable domain, remainder taken from reference TRBV19 and TRBJ1-2, is DGGITQSPKYLFRKEGQNVTLSCEQNLNHDAMYWYRQDPGQGLRLIYYSQIVNDFQKGDIAEGYSVSREKKESFPLTVTSAQKNPTAFYLCAIRDRLYYGYTFGSGTRLTVV.

This chain connects TRBV9 to TRBJ1-1; D unresolved. The CDR3 extends over 14 amino acids. Trimming took off 1 base at V and 3 bases at J, with 10 bases between the two ends. Looked up from germline, CDR1 is SGDLS and CDR2 is YYNGEE. For the CDR3, the DNA is TGTGCCAGCAGCGTAAGGGAGTTGTACACTGAAGCTTTCTTT. Translating it yields CASSVRELYTEAFF.

The chain combines TRBV27 with TRBJ1-5; D is perhaps TRBD1 (6 bases). The germline V gene has CDR1 MNHEY and CDR2 SMNVEV (reference sequence). The CDR3 covers 15 residues. Trimming removed 5 bases at V and 6 bases at J, with 17 bases between. The CDR3 bases are TGTGCCAGCAGTCCATCGAGGGGGAGAAGTCAGCCCCAGCATTTT. This sequence encodes CASSPSRGRSQPQHF.

V is TRBV6-5 and J is TRBJ2-7; 9 bases line up with TRBD1. This CDR3 has 13 residues. Germline values: CDR1 MNHEY, CDR2 SVGAGI. Trimming took 6 bases from V and 6 from J; bases not matched to a gene: 6. The CDR3, as DNA: TGTGCCAGCAGAGTGGGACAGGGCTCCGAGCAGTACTTC. This encodes CASRVGQGSEQYF.

This chain uses TRBV5-1 with TRBJ1-1; no clear D. This CDR3 is built from 13 residues. V lost 4 bases and J lost 4, with 11 bases in between. Germline assignment: CDR1 SGHRS and CDR2 YFSETQ. CDR3 sequence (DNA): TGCGCCAGCAGCGCGGGAGGATTCACTGAAGCTTTCTTT. As protein: CASSAGGFTEAFF.